These 30 T cell receptor beta chains were all obtained from the same sample, sequenced in a study of cytomegalovirus exposure and HLA in healthy donors. With 60 Vbeta and 13 Jbeta primers, the PCR was carried out. Method: immunoSEQ multiplex PCR; TCRdb's copy keeps in-frame clones and lacks some. The repertoire holds approximately 150,000 clones, with approximately 79% as singletons. What was sequenced was PBMCs. Receptor source: a man aged 40-49 years in good health and CMV-seropositive.

The chain couples TRBV10-3 to TRBJ2-1; D is undetermined. V lost 10 bases and J 6 bases, leaving 16 bases between the germline ends. The CDR3 is made up of 13 amino acids. Germline-derived CDR1 and CDR2 are ENHRY and SYGVKD. The CDR3 region has the DNA TGTGCCACTGCGGCATACTCTATCAATGAGCAGTTCTTC. As protein: CATAAYSINEQFF.

This clone was seen a few times. The J gene is TRBJ1-1, the V gene TRBV6-5; D unclear. Trimming shortened V by 5 bases and J by 3 bases, and 10 bases separated the two germline ends. Germline CDR1 MNHEY, CDR2 SVGAGI. The CDR3 has 13 amino acids. CDR3 loop: CASSVTPDTEAFF. In DNA form, the CDR3 reads TGTGCCAGCAGTGTAACACCTGACACTGAAGCTTTCTTT.

This clone was picked up one time. The chain recombines TRBV5-4 with TRBJ2-2; 9 positions match TRBD2. V gave up 4 bases and J gave up 6 bases; unmatched junction bases: 10. The CDR3 covers 16 residues. Per the germline V gene, CDR1 is SGHNT and CDR2 is YYREEE (reference sequence). The CDR3 here is CASSPISGSRPGELFF. CDR3 DNA: TGTGCCAGCAGCCCGATTAGCGGGAGTCGGCCCGGGGAGCTGTTTTTT.

CDR3 in amino acids: CASRVAGADTQYF. The CDR3 coding sequence is TGTGCCAGTAGAGTGGCGGGAGCTGATACGCAGTATTTT. V is TRBV19 and J is TRBJ2-3; 7 bases fit TRBD2. The CDR3 runs to 13 residues. The trim removed 6 bases at V and 6 bases at J, leaving 6 bases unmatched. From germline, CDR1 is LNHDA and CDR2 SQIVND (reference sequence). The whole variable domain, filled in from reference TRBV19 and TRBJ2-3, reads DGGITQSPKYLFRKEGQNVTLSCEQNLNHDAMYWYRQDPGQGLRLIYYSQIVNDFQKGDIAEGYSVSREKKESFPLTVTSAQKNPTAFYLCASRVAGADTQYFGPGTRLTVL.

This chain joins TRBV7-9 and TRBJ2-7, with TRBD1 matching over 10 bases. After removal of 2 bases from V and 3 bases from J, the junction contained 4 bases not matched to a gene. The CDR3 is 15 residues long. CDR1 SEHNR and CDR2 FQNEAQ come from the germline V gene (reference sequence). The CDR3 reads CASSLPGTGVYEQYF. CDR3 DNA sequence: TGTGCCAGCAGCTTACCCGGGACAGGGGTCTACGAGCAGTACTTC.

The chain recombines TRBV28 with TRBJ2-3; 8 bases map to TRBD2. CDR1 and CDR2 from the germline V gene are MDHEN and SYDVKM. V shed 4 bases and J 0 bases; nucleotides not matched to a gene: 9. There are 17 residues in the CDR3. The CDR3 DNA follows: TGTGCCAGCAGTTCCACCGGACTAGCAGCTAGCACAGATACGCAGTATTTT. Translation gives CASSSTGLAASTDTQYF.

The genes are TRBV6-1 and TRBJ2-1; no clear D. V lost 3 bases and J 7 bases, leaving 13 bases between the germline ends. The CDR3 has 14 residues. CDR1 is MNHNS and CDR2 is SASEGT in the germline V gene. The CDR3 protein is CASSDWARWNEQFF. CDR3 nucleotide sequence: TGTGCCAGCAGTGATTGGGCTCGGTGGAATGAGCAGTTCTTC.

The gene calls are TRBV7-2 and TRBJ2-5; D is possibly TRBD1 (6 bases). The germline gives CDR1 SGHTA, CDR2 FQGNSA. Between the trimmed V and J ends, which lost 5 bases and 5 bases, there was a span of 12 bases. The CDR3 is 13 residues long. This CDR3 reads CASSHPGAETQYF. The DNA of the CDR3 is TGTGCCAGCAGCCATCCAGGGGCTGAGACCCAGTACTTC.

The chain recombines TRBV4-2 with TRBJ2-7, with 9 bases that match TRBD2. The CDR3 is 16 amino acids. V shed 1 base, J shed 2 bases, and the junction held 6 bases outside the gene matches. Germline CDR1 LGHNA, CDR2 YNFKEQ. CDR3: CASSQVAGVQTYEQYF. In DNA, the CDR3 is TGTGCCAGCAGCCAAGTAGCGGGAGTTCAAACCTACGAGCAGTACTTC.

The chain links TRBV15 to TRBJ2-3; D gene uncertain. Germline V CDR1 and CDR2: LNHNV, YYDKDF (reference sequence). This CDR3 contains 17 residues. V was trimmed by 1 base and J by 0 bases, leaving 14 bases between them. CDR3 DNA sequence: TGTGCCACCAGCAGAGGAGGAGTTGCTCCTAGCACAGATACGCAGTATTTT. Translated, it gives CATSRGGVAPSTDTQYF.

This clone has only one observation. DNA for the CDR3: TGTGCCAGCAGTTACTCGGACAGGCTTACACGCCGGGGCTACACCTTC. It encodes CASSYSDRLTRRGYTF. V and J are TRBV6-5 and TRBJ1-2, with 7 bases lining up with TRBD1. CDR3 length equals 16 residues. The J segment lost 8 bases and the V segment lost 0 bases, leaving 12 bases of the junction unmatched. Looked up from germline, CDR1 is MNHEY and CDR2 is SVGAGI.

J is TRBJ2-7 and V is TRBV11-2; 12 nucleotides agree with TRBD1. CDR3 length: 17 residues. V lost 3 bases to trimming and J lost 4 bases; unmatched junction nucleotides: 10. Germline-derived CDR1 and CDR2 are SGHAT and FQNNGV. CDR3 residues: CASSLPGGTGGRYEQYF. The CDR3 DNA follows: TGTGCCAGCAGCTTGCCTGGCGGGACAGGGGGCAGGTACGAGCAGTACTTC.

The V and J genes are TRBV2 and TRBJ2-2, with D tentatively TRBD2 (5 bases). The V gene lost 2 bases and the J gene lost 6 bases, with 10 bases spanning the gap. The germline gives CDR1 SNHLY, CDR2 FYNNEI. This CDR3 contains 14 residues. This chain's CDR3 is CASSETGFAGELFF. The CDR3 DNA reads TGTGCCAGCAGTGAAACGGGGTTCGCCGGGGAGCTGTTTTTT.

This clone appeared a single time. The CDR3 loop reads CASSSGLAASTDTQYF. For the CDR3, the DNA is TGTGCCAGCAGCTCCGGACTAGCGGCTAGCACAGATACGCAGTATTTT. This chain joins TRBV7-8 and TRBJ2-3; TRBD2 matches 10 bases. V shed 4 bases, J shed 0 bases, and the junction held 4 bases outside the gene matches. Germline V gives CDR1 SGHVS, CDR2 FQNEAQ. The CDR3 is 16 amino acids.

The chain employs TRBV28 and TRBJ2-7; TRBD1 matches 7 bases. The length of the CDR3 is 12 residues. The trim removed 5 bases at V and 6 bases at J, leaving 4 bases unmatched. Germline V gene sequence: CDR1 MDHEN, CDR2 SYDVKM. The CDR3 loop reads CASSPTGIEQYF. CDR3 bases: TGTGCCAGCAGTCCGACAGGGATCGAGCAGTACTTC.

Here the CDR3 reads CASSPYDSSNQPQHF. The CDR3 nucleotides are TGTGCCAGCAGCCCCTACGACAGTAGTAATCAGCCCCAGCATTTT. The chain is built from TRBV7-9 and TRBJ1-5, with a tentative D call TRBD1 (5 bases). The CDR3 sequence is 15 residues long. V lost 5 bases and J lost 4, with 15 bases in between. Germline V gives CDR1 SEHNR, CDR2 FQNEAQ (reference sequence).

As DNA, the CDR3 is TGTGCCAGTCAGCGGGGAGGCAGCTCCTACAATGAGCAGTTCTTC. Translating gives CASQRGGSSYNEQFF. This rearrangement joins TRBV6-5 to TRBJ2-1; 7 bases line up with TRBD2. The germline gives CDR1 MNHEY, CDR2 SVGAGI. With 9 bases clipped from V and 0 bases from J, the junction kept 8 bases outside the gene matches. The CDR3 covers 15 residues.

The chain carries TRBV9 and TRBJ2-2; a possible D gene is TRBD2 (5 bases). This CDR3 is 14 amino acids long. In germline, CDR1 is SGDLS, CDR2 YYNGEE. V shed 0 bases and J shed 3 bases, with 6 bases lying between them. The CDR3 spells CASSVVGDTGELFF. CDR3 nucleotide sequence: TGTGCCAGCAGCGTAGTCGGGGACACCGGGGAGCTGTTTTTT.

The count of this clone is one. The chain uses TRBV6-1 and TRBJ2-2, with D hard to call. Trimming removed 6 bases at V and 6 bases at J, with 5 bases between. This CDR3 region has 11 residues. Germline V gene lookup returns CDR1 MNHNS and CDR2 SASEGT. This chain's CDR3 is CASSSAGELFF. The CDR3 DNA follows: TGTGCCAGCAGCAGTGCCGGGGAGCTGTTTTTT.

CDR3 sequence (DNA): TGTGCCAGCAGCTTGGGCGGAGCAACTAATGAAAAACTGTTTTTT. Encoded protein: CASSLGGATNEKLFF. The rearrangement links TRBV5-4 to TRBJ1-4; D gene unclear. V lost 0 bases and J lost 0, with 6 bases in between. Germline CDR1 reads SGHNT; CDR2 reads YYREEE (reference sequence). This CDR3 has 15 amino acids.

On this clone: The junction departs from germline at one end; a sequencing error may be responsible. The chain couples TRBV6-1 to TRBJ2-6, with D perhaps TRBD2 (7 bases). The CDR3 length is 17 residues. Germline V CDR1 and CDR2: MNHNS, SASEGT. The CDR3 nucleotides read TGTGCCAGCAGTGAAGAGGGGGGGGGCTCTGGGGCCAACGGCCTGACTTTC. This encodes CASSEEGGGSGANGLTF.

The chain has TRBV6-5 and TRBJ2-7, with D maybe TRBD1 (5 bases). Trimming shortened V by 8 bases and J by 0 bases, and 14 bases separated the two germline ends. The CDR3 length is 14 residues. Germline values: CDR1 MNHEY, CDR2 SVGAGI. The CDR3 region is CASSAQGFSYEQYF. For the CDR3, the DNA is TGTGCCAGCTCCGCGCAGGGCTTCTCCTACGAGCAGTACTTC.

The gene calls are TRBV28 and TRBJ1-5; weak D call: TRBD1 (6 bases). CDR1 MDHEN and CDR2 SYDVKM come from the germline V gene. The CDR3 spans 15 residues. Trimming cost V 4 bases and J 2 bases, with 12 bases left between them. The CDR3 coding sequence is TGTGCCAGCAGTTCCACCCCAGGGGGCAATCAGCCCCAGCATTTT. It is translated as CASSSTPGGNQPQHF.

With respect to this clone: A junction end diverges from the germline sequence, so it may reflect a read error. The chain recombines TRBV10-3 with TRBJ2-3; a possible D gene is TRBD2 (6 bases). Germline CDR1 ENHRY, CDR2 SYGVKD. CDR3 size: 14 residues. CDR3 sequence reads: CAISESTGLRGVVF. CDR3 DNA sequence: TGTGCCATCAGTGAGTCGACCGGACTACGGGGTGTTGTTTTT.

This sequence joins TRBV10-2 and TRBJ2-1, with D unclear. Trimming pared 3 bases from V and 9 bases from J, leaving 9 bases between. The germline CDR1 and CDR2 sequences are WSHSY and SAAADI. This CDR3 has 12 amino acids. The CDR3 reads CASSDRVAEQFF. CDR3 nucleotide sequence: TGCGCCAGCAGTGACCGGGTAGCTGAGCAGTTCTTC.

The chain has TRBV10-3 and TRBJ2-7; 9 bases match TRBD2. Losses at the gene ends were 2 bases for V and 6 bases for J; bases not matched to a gene: 5. The CDR3 loop spans 14 amino acids. Per the germline V gene, CDR1 is ENHRY and CDR2 is SYGVKD. In DNA form, the CDR3 reads TGTGCCATCAGTGAGATAGCGGGAGAACGCGAGCAGTACTTC. Its translation is CAISEIAGEREQYF.

The rearrangement links TRBV10-1 to TRBJ2-1, with TRBD2 matching 7 bases. Germline-derived CDR1 and CDR2 are WNHNN and SYGVQD (reference sequence). The V and J ends lost 0 bases and 7 bases, in that order; junction bases with no gene match: 15. There are 18 residues in the CDR3. The DNA of the CDR3 is TGCGCCAGCAGTGAGTCGAAGATGTTTGGCGGGAGTGGTAATGAGCAGTTCTTC. Amino acid sequence: CASSESKMFGGSGNEQFF.

The V and J genes are TRBV5-1 and TRBJ1-1; D gene unclear. The CDR3 contains 16 residues. Trimming pared 7 bases from V and 0 bases from J, leaving 19 bases between. Per the germline V gene, CDR1 is SGHRS and CDR2 is YFSETQ. The CDR3 loop reads CASSAGNSPMNTEAFF. In DNA, the CDR3 is TGCGCCAGCTCTGCCGGGAATTCGCCCATGAACACTGAAGCTTTCTTT.

This sequence joins TRBV21-1 and TRBJ2-1; the table calls TRBD2, which could not be checked here. TRBV21-1 is a listed pseudogene. The length of the CDR3 is 15 residues. The CDR3 DNA follows: TGTGCCAGCAGCAGCGGGACTAGCGGGAACTATGAGCAGTTCTTC. This gives the protein CASSSGTSGNYEQFF.

V usage is TRBV5-6 and J usage is TRBJ2-5; TRBD2 is a possible D gene (6 bases). Germline CDR1 and CDR2: SGHDT and YYEEEE. Trimming cost V 8 bases and J 0 bases, with 14 bases left between them. The CDR3 consists of 14 residues. CDR3 bases: TGTGCCAGTGCAATACGGGGGTACCAAGAGACCCAGTACTTC. Protein sequence: CASAIRGYQETQYF.